This TCR beta chain emerged from a study of tumor-infiltrating lymphocytes in primary liver carcinoma. Sample share makes this clonotype medium-sized. V was clipped by 1 base and J by 5 bases, with 8 bases between them. CDR1 is SGHAT and CDR2 is FQNNGV in the germline V gene. The CDR3 is made up of 13 amino acids. RNA was extracted from whole blood without cell sorting, alongside germline DNA. TCR beta cDNA came from around 500 ng total RNA, primed with a constant-region primer. Employing slightly modified ARM-PCR, three nested multiplex PCR rounds were run, and these gave rise to the TCR beta libraries. The first two PCR rounds used TRBV1-TRBV30 primers with a Cbeta primer, 9 to 11 cycles each. TCRdb reprocessed the multiplex PCR reads via MiXCR and lists one record per CDR3 protein. The table lists about 180,000 distinct CDR3 sequences, roughly 60% of them singletons, with about 70% in the top ten.

The material sequenced was peripheral blood. The gene calls are TRBV11-2 and TRBJ2-5; unclear D gene. The TCR originated in a man in his forties with primary liver carcinoma and hepatitis B virus infection. The CDR3: CASSLALAETQYF. The CDR3 DNA is TGTGCCAGCAGCTTAGCTCTGGCGGAGACCCAGTACTTC.